The clone carrying this T cell receptor (beta chain) occurred once. In the original processing: Reference gene primer amplification in the assay estimated nucleated cell counts. The data were produced by immunoSEQ multiplex PCR, yet TCRdb's version contains in-frame clones alone and is incomplete. Clone size and V and J calls were adopted from that table, with D and trimming inferred from the DNA. The profile shows about 220,000 clones, roughly 90% of them singletons. The data were taken from a study of blood T cell repertoires in COVID-19. Looking at the study overall: From the United States, Italy and Spain came samples of acute and convalescent COVID-19. T cells, B-cell-depleted T cells, or PBMCs supplied cDNA or gDNA.

Deletions cut 1 base from V and 4 bases from J, with 10 bases between. There are 14 residues in the CDR3. Germline V gene sequence: CDR1 SGHVS, CDR2 FQNEAQ. This clonotype originated in a man younger than 40 who had recovered from COVID-19. Sequencing was done on a sample of peripheral blood. The V gene is TRBV7-8, the J gene TRBJ1-1, with D possibly being TRBD1 (5 bases). Here the CDR3 DNA reads TGTGCCAGCAGCTTAGGGGCAGGGTTCACTGAAGCTTTCTTT. This translates into CASSLGAGFTEAFF.